The subject of this entry is one T cell receptor beta chain. Its antigen is unidentified. The table came from immunoSEQ multiplex PCR; TCRdb's copy has only in-frame clones and leaves some out. The table lists a few million clones, roughly 92% of them singletons, with roughly 0.14% in the top ten. After removal of 5 bases from V and 7 bases from J, the junction contained 5 bases not matched to a gene. The CDR3 covers 13 residues. Germline values: CDR1 SEHNR, CDR2 FQNEAQ (reference sequence). This entry belongs to a study of shared clonotypes between healthy human individuals. Study-wide results and caveats: Non-shared clonotypes were found to have lower generation probabilities than the clonotypes that were shared by all four of the sorted-subset donors. Sharing across four donors was highest in naive CD4 (approximately 5%) and lowest in memory CD8 (about 0.4%).

Sequencing was performed on naive CD4+ T cells sorted from blood. The sample's subset: CD45RA+ positively selected. The rearrangement uses TRBV7-9 and TRBJ1-3, with 7 bases that match TRBD1. The clonotype originates from a man aged 18 to 30 in good health. The DNA of the CDR3 is TGTGCCAGCAGCCGACAGGGTTGGAACACCATATATTTT. It yields the protein CASSRQGWNTIYF.